These 13 T cell receptor beta chains were sequenced from one sample in a study of CD8+CD57+ T cells in acquired aplastic anemia (dated by TCRdb to the late 2010s). Expansion of CD8+CD57+ cells had been shown by flow cytometry in the patients chosen for sequencing. The instrument given in TCRdb is Illumina HiSeq 2000. Genomic DNA served as template for TCR beta VDJ combination and CDR3 sequence profiling. Starting from the raw public reads, TCRdb applied fastp trimming at Q25, assembled clones with MiXCR and retained in-frame beta chains. For every CDR3 protein sequence, its rows merge into one entry that carries the most common genes and DNA. The sample yields fewer than 200,000 distinct CDR3 sequences; around 50% were counted once. The ten largest clones capture 10% to 15% of the sample. Sequenced input: sorted CD4+, CD8+, or CD8+CD57+ T cells (not recorded which) from PBMCs. These TCRs come from a human donor with aplastic anemia.

The chain links TRBV12-3 or TRBV12-4 to TRBJ1-4; 7 bases match TRBD1. This CDR3 has 15 amino acids. J lost 3 bases, V lost 3 bases, and 4 bases had no gene match. The CDR3 DNA follows: TGTGCCAGCAGTTTCCACAGGGGATCTAATGAAAAACTGTTTTTT. Its protein is CASSFHRGSNEKLFF.

The DNA of the CDR3 is TGCGCCAGCAGTGAGCCGGGGCAGGGAGGAACCGGGGAGCTGTTTTTT. This sequence encodes CASSEPGQGGTGELFF. This chain links TRBV10-1 with TRBJ2-2; D is possibly TRBD2 (6 bases). CDR1 is WNHNN, CDR2 SYGVQD, per germline (reference sequence). The CDR3 is made up of 16 amino acids. Deletions cut 2 bases from V and 5 bases from J, with 15 bases between.

The genes are TRBV5-5 and TRBJ2-3; 12 bases agree with TRBD2. The CDR3 consists of 14 residues. Germline lookup yields CDR1 SGHKS and CDR2 YYEKEE (reference sequence). Trimming took 4 bases from V and 6 from J; bases not matched to a gene: 3. The DNA for the CDR3 is TGTGCCAGCAGCCCTGGACTAGCGGGGGATACGCAGTATTTT. Translated: CASSPGLAGDTQYF.

There are many counts of this clonotype. The V gene is TRBV24-1, the J gene TRBJ1-1; 7 bases are shared with TRBD1. The CDR3 is 15 amino acids. V shed 5 bases and J 1 base; nucleotides not matched to a gene: 6. Germline assignment: CDR1 KGHDR and CDR2 SFDVKD. The CDR3 DNA reads as TGTGCCACCAGTGGCAACAGGGGTGCGAACACTGAAGCTTTCTTT. This sequence encodes CATSGNRGANTEAFF.

This sequence joins TRBV11-2 and TRBJ1-6; no firm D call. CDR3 length: 15 residues. Deletions cut 1 base from V and 3 bases from J, with 7 bases between. From germline, CDR1 is SGHAT and CDR2 FQNNGV. The CDR3 DNA sequence: TGTGCCAGCAGCTTAGTCATGGACTATAATTCACCCCTCCACTTT. Translating gives CASSLVMDYNSPLHF.

This clonotype was detected once. Likely a read error: the CDR3 ends without its conserved phenylalanine or tryptophan. This chain joins TRBV24-1 and TRBJ2-2, with D perhaps assigned TRBD1 or TRBD2 (6 bases each). The CDR3 is 14 amino acids. Germline loops: CDR1 KGHDR, CDR2 SFDVKD. The CDR3 DNA reads TGCGCCACCAGTGGTTCGGGGGCAACCGGGGAGCTGTTTCTT. Its translation is CATSGSGATGELFL.

This clonotype was observed a few times. V and J are TRBV7-3 and TRBJ2-1, with D unresolved. Trimming stripped 6 bases from V and 9 bases from J, with 9 bases between. Germline CDR1 and CDR2: SGHTA and FQGTGA. The CDR3 extends over 11 amino acids. The CDR3 coding sequence is TGTGCCAGCAGTCTCCTACTTGAGCAGTTCTTC. Encoded protein: CASSLLLEQFF.

This chain links TRBV7-9 with TRBJ1-5, with D possibly being TRBD1 (6 bases). CDR1 and CDR2 (germline): SEHNR, FQNEAQ (reference sequence). This CDR3 spans 13 amino acids. Trimming took off 8 bases at V and 5 bases at J, with 13 bases between the two ends. DNA for the CDR3: TGTGCCAGCGTGGCAGGGGAAGATCAGCCCCAGCATTTT. Residues: CASVAGEDQPQHF.

This clonotype has at least ten counts. The rearrangement links TRBV2 to TRBJ1-3, with TRBD1 as a possible D gene (6 bases). The CDR3 sequence is 14 residues long. Germline CDR1 reads SNHLY; CDR2 reads FYNNEI. V was clipped by 4 bases and J by 7 bases, with 14 bases between them. The CDR3 loop reads CASSGMTGGNTIYF. Here the CDR3 DNA reads TGTGCCAGCAGTGGAATGACAGGAGGGAACACCATATATTTT.

The J gene is TRBJ1-1, the V gene TRBV7-9; D not resolved. Germline V lookup: CDR1 SEHNR, CDR2 FQNEAQ (reference sequence). V lost 3 bases to trimming and J lost 12 bases, with 2 bases between them. CDR3 length: 8 residues. The CDR3 loop is CASSFPFF. In DNA, the CDR3 is TGTGCCAGCAGCTTTCCTTTCTTT.

The rearrangement joins TRBV10-3 to TRBJ2-7; perhaps TRBD1 as D (6 bases). V lost 6 bases, J lost 2 bases, and 23 bases lay in between. The CDR3 is 17 residues long. Per the germline V gene, CDR1 is ENHRY and CDR2 is SYGVKD. The CDR3 sequence: CAIRGDTSRALAYEQYF. Here the CDR3 DNA reads TGTGCCATCAGGGGGGACACCTCAAGGGCCTTAGCCTACGAGCAGTACTTC.

For the CDR3, the DNA is TGTGCCAGCAGTCCTCCCGGGCCATCCTACGAGCAGTACTTC. Translated: CASSPPGPSYEQYF. V and J are TRBV28 and TRBJ2-7; D not certain. V lost 5 bases and J lost 1, with 12 bases in between. Germline CDR1 MDHEN, CDR2 SYDVKM. The CDR3 spans 14 residues.

This clonotype has a count of ten or more. This chain links TRBV20-1 with TRBJ2-4, with D maybe TRBD2 (7 bases). This CDR3 is 13 amino acids long. Germline loops: CDR1 DFQATT, CDR2 SNEGSKA (reference sequence). V lost 5 bases, J lost 7 bases, and 15 bases lay in between. The CDR3 spells CSASLTGGNIQYF. CDR3 DNA sequence: TGCAGTGCTTCACTCACGGGGGGCAACATTCAGTACTTC.